One sample yielded the 7 T cell receptor beta chains listed below, sequenced in a study of T cell changes during pregnancy in multiple sclerosis. Method: immunoSEQ multiplex PCR; TCRdb's copy keeps in-frame clones and lacks some. The table has under 45,000 clones, about 88% seen once. The sequencing here drew on CD4+ T cells from peripheral blood mononuclear cells, taken in the second trimester of pregnancy. All receptors come from a female donor with multiple sclerosis, enrolled in a pregnancy study.

J is TRBJ2-3 and V is TRBV6-1; 8 bases align to TRBD2. The length of the CDR3 is 16 residues. Losses at the gene ends were 2 bases for V and 2 bases for J; bases not matched to a gene: 6. Germline V gene data show CDR1 as MNHNS and CDR2 as SASEGT. CDR3 protein: CASSEPLSGATDTQYF. The CDR3 nucleotides are TGTGCCAGCAGTGAACCTCTTAGCGGGGCCACAGATACGCAGTATTTT.

This chain connects TRBV28 to TRBJ1-5, with a weak D call TRBD1 (6 bases). V lost 5 bases and J lost 4, with 12 bases in between. The CDR3 sequence is 14 residues long. The germline V gene has CDR1 MDHEN and CDR2 SYDVKM. The CDR3 DNA reads TGTGCCAGCAGTCCTCAACAGGGAAATCAGCCCCAGCATTTT. Translated: CASSPQQGNQPQHF.

The chain joins TRBV4-1 to TRBJ1-6, with TRBD1 identical over 7 bases. V shed 0 bases, J shed 9 bases, and the junction held 11 bases outside the gene matches. The CDR3 loop spans 17 amino acids. Germline V CDR1 and CDR2: MGHRA, YSYEKL. CDR3 residues: CASSQETRDREVSPLHF. The CDR3 bases are TGCGCCAGCAGCCAAGAAACCCGTGACAGGGAGGTTTCACCCCTCCACTTT.

The chain's CDR3 is CASGGGRGNQPQHF. CDR3 nucleotides: TGTGCCAGTGGTGGGGGCAGGGGGAATCAGCCCCAGCATTTT. V is TRBV19 and J is TRBJ1-5, with 7 bases aligning to TRBD1. CDR1 and CDR2 (germline): LNHDA, SQIVND (reference sequence). J gave up 4 bases and V 8 bases, and 8 bases lay outside the gene matches. The CDR3 runs to 14 residues.

The chain combines TRBV6-1 with TRBJ1-1; 7 bases are a match to TRBD1. Per germline, CDR1 MNHNS and CDR2 SASEGT. V lost 6 bases and J lost 5; bases outside the gene matches: 3. The CDR3 has 12 residues. CDR3 nucleotides: TGTGCCAGCAGGACAGGGAGGACTGAAGCTTTCTTT. Its translation is CASRTGRTEAFF.

This chain connects TRBV27 to TRBJ2-7, with TRBD2 matching 12 bases. There are 18 residues in the CDR3. The V gene's germline CDR1 is MNHEY and CDR2 SMNVEV (reference sequence). The V and J ends lost 3 bases and 0 bases, in that order; junction bases with no gene match: 9. CDR3 sequence reads: CASSFLGLAGSLSYEQYF. The DNA of the CDR3 is TGTGCCAGCAGTTTCCTCGGACTAGCGGGATCCCTCTCCTACGAGCAGTACTTC.

The chain has TRBV6-6 and TRBJ2-1; TRBD2 matches 15 bases. The CDR3 sequence is 15 residues long. In germline, CDR1 is MNHNY, CDR2 SVGAGI (reference sequence). Trimming at V came to 2 bases and at J to 7 bases, leaving 0 bases not matched to a gene. CDR3 sequence: CASSYGTSGGNEQFF. Here the CDR3 DNA reads TGTGCCAGCAGTTACGGGACTAGCGGGGGGAATGAGCAGTTCTTC.